The rows below give T cell receptor beta chains drawn from one sample of a study of blood T cells in healthy people across ages. Each CDR3 protein is one row after TCRdb ran MiXCR on the 5' RACE reads. This sample has approximately 1.5 million distinct CDR3 sequences, with under 55% found just once. Sequencing was carried out using blood. The receptors come from a woman aged 18-29 years in good health. Each CDR3 is given with its conserved first and last residue. The D gene is left open where the match is weak. Only some rows state a clone size, as once, few, many or a class for expanded clones.

>TRBJ2-1|TRBV20-1|few|.
TGCAGTGCTAGAGCACAGGGTTCCTACAATGAGCAGTTCTTC
CSARAQGSYNEQFF
>TRBJ2-7|TRBV30|.|TRBD1
TGTGCCGCCTCCCACCAGGACAGGGACCACGAGCAGTACTTC
CAASHQDRDHEQYF
>TRBJ1-6|TRBV2|.|.
TGTGCCAGCAGTGTATCTCGTGGGGCCAATTCACCCCTCCACTTT
CASSVSRGANSPLHF
>TRBJ2-7|TRBV4-2|.|TRBD2
TGTGCCAGCAGCGTCGGACTAGCGGGAGGCCCCTACGAGCAGTACTTC
CASSVGLAGGPYEQYF
>TRBJ1-2|TRBV25-1|.|.
TGTGCCAGCAGTGAAGTAAGGGGCGCTAAGGGCTACACCTTC
CASSEVRGAKGYTF
>TRBJ2-5|TRBV4-1|.|TRBD1
TGCGCCAGCAGCAAGAGCGGACAGGGAAAGGAGACCCAGTACTTC
CASSKSGQGKETQYF
>TRBJ2-7|TRBV5-1|many|.
TGCGCCAGCAGAACGGCAGAAACCTACAATGAGCAGTACTTC
CASRTAETYNEQYF
>TRBJ1-2|TRBV7-2|few|.
TGTGCCAGCAGCCCGAGACAGGTAGAAGGCTATGGCTACACCTTC
CASSPRQVEGYGYTF
>TRBJ1-2|TRBV6-5|.|.
TGTGCCAGCAGCTTAGACCATCTCCGCTATGGCCACACCTTC
CASSLDHLRYGHTF
>TRBJ2-7|TRBV7-9|few|.
TGTGCCAGCAGCCCTCCGCACCAGTACGAGCAGTACTTC
CASSPPHQYEQYF
>TRBJ2-5|TRBV9|few|.
TGTGCCAGCAGCGTAGCTATGGAGGCAGAGACCCAGTACTTC
CASSVAMEAETQYF
>TRBJ2-1|TRBV11-2|once|TRBD2
TGTGCCAGCAGCTTAGATCGGGGGGGCTGGCATGAGCAGTTCTTC
CASSLDRGGWHEQFF
>TRBJ2-5|TRBV5-1|.|.
TGCGCCAGCAGCTTGGGCACGCTCCTGGAGACCCAGTACTTC
CASSLGTLLETQYF
>TRBJ1-1|TRBV29-1|many|.
TGCAGCGTTGGTCAGAGAAACACTGAAGCTTTCTTT
CSVGQRNTEAFF
>TRBJ2-7|TRBV10-3|.|.
TGTGCCATCAGTGAAATGGGCAGCTACGAGCAGTACTTC
CAISEMGSYEQYF
>TRBJ2-5|TRBV20-1|few|TRBD1
TGCAGTGCTAGAGATAGCGGACAGGGGGTTTTCGGAGAGACCCAGTACTTC
CSARDSGQGVFGETQYF
>TRBJ2-2|TRBV29-1|.|.
TGCAGCGCTCGCCAGGAAAACACCGGGGAGCTGTTTTTT
CSARQENTGELFF
>TRBJ2-3|TRBV4-1|.|TRBD2
TGCGCCAGCAGCCAAGATGAGCGGGGGCCTAGCACAGATACGCAGTATTTT
CASSQDERGPSTDTQYF
>TRBJ2-1|TRBV7-3|.|.
TGTGCCAGCAGCTTAATGGGCGGGTTCATTAGCTCCTACAATGAGCAGTTCTTC
CASSLMGGFISSYNEQFF
>TRBJ2-3|TRBV12-3/TRBV12-4|few|.
TGTGCCAGCAGTTTCCTCGGATGGTCGAACGCAGATACGCAGTATTTT
CASSFLGWSNADTQYF
>TRBJ2-6|TRBV12-3/TRBV12-4|many|.
TGTGCCAGCAGTTCCCACAGGGTAAATGGGGCCAACGTCCTGACTTTC
CASSSHRVNGANVLTF
>TRBJ2-5|TRBV7-2|.|TRBD2
TGTGCCAGCAGCTTCCGGATCCTAGCGGGGCAAGAGACCCAGTACTTC
CASSFRILAGQETQYF
>TRBJ2-7|TRBV20-1|.|TRBD1
TGCAGTGCTAGAGAGGGGACAGGGACCTACGAGCAGTACTTC
CSAREGTGTYEQYF
>TRBJ1-2|TRBV4-3|.|.
TGCGCCAGCAGCCGCGGGACAACCTATGGCTACACCTTC
CASSRGTTYGYTF
>TRBJ1-1|TRBV25-1|few|.
TGTGCCAGCAGCCGGGACCTTGCGAACACTGAAGCTTTCTTT
CASSRDLANTEAFF
>TRBJ2-5|TRBV6-1|.|TRBD2
TGTGCCAGCACACTAGCACCGGGGGGGGAGACCCAGTACTTC
CASTLAPGGETQYF
>TRBJ2-1|TRBV28|.|.
TGTGCCAGCAGTTACTACGACAATGAGCAGTTCTTC
CASSYYDNEQFF
>TRBJ1-2|TRBV20-1|.|.
TGCAGCGCACTCGGGCTGCGAGGCGATGGCTACACCTTC
CSALGLRGDGYTF
>TRBJ2-7|TRBV6-5|once|.
TGTGCCATCGGGCAGGGGAATGAGCAGTACTTC
CAIGQGNEQYF
>TRBJ2-7|TRBV14|.|.
TGTGCCAGCAGCCAAGCAGCGGACTTCTCCTACGAGCAGTACTTC
CASSQAADFSYEQYF
>TRBJ2-5|TRBV28|.|.
TGTGCCAGCAGTAAAAGTATGGAGACCCAGTACTTC
CASSKSMETQYF
>TRBJ1-6|TRBV7-2|.|.
TGTGCCAGCAGCTCCCGGGACACCTACAGAAGCTCCTATAATTTACCCCTCCACTTT
CASSSRDTYRSSYNLPLHF
>TRBJ2-7|TRBV20-1|few|.
TGCAGTGCTACGCGGAGTCGCTACGAGCAGTACTTC
CSATRSRYEQYF
>TRBJ2-1|TRBV20-1|.|.
TGCAGTGCTAGAGCCAGCTTATGGGCACGAGGAGATGAGCAGTTCTTC
CSARASLWARGDEQFF
>TRBJ2-7|TRBV6-1|few|.
TGTGCCAGCAGTGAAGACAGGACCTCCTACGAGCAGTACTTC
CASSEDRTSYEQYF
>TRBJ1-2|TRBV5-1|.|.
TGCGCCAGCAGCTTGGCCCCGCGGGCTAACTATGGCTACACCTTC
CASSLAPRANYGYTF
>TRBJ1-6|TRBV28|.|.
TGTGCCAGCAGTTTGGTCAGTCGATTTAATAATTCACCCCTCCACTTT
CASSLVSRFNNSPLHF
>TRBJ1-1|TRBV25-1|.|.
TGTGCCAGCAGTGGACACCACCCTCTCGGCAGGGAAGTAACTGAAGCTTTCTTT
CASSGHHPLGREVTEAFF
>TRBJ2-1|TRBV20-1|few|.
TGCAGTGCTAGAGATCCCAGCAGACCCTACAATGAGCAGTTCTTC
CSARDPSRPYNEQFF
>TRBJ2-1|TRBV9|.|.
TGTGCCAGCAGCGTAGCTAGCCCCTACAATGAGCAGTTCTTC
CASSVASPYNEQFF
>TRBJ1-2|TRBV5-1|many|TRBD1
TGCGCCAGCAGCTTTGCAGGGACAGGGGCTAACTATGGCTACACCTTC
CASSFAGTGANYGYTF
>TRBJ2-2|TRBV20-1|.|TRBD2
TGCAGTGCTAGTGCATCAGCGGGAGGTCGGACCGGGGAGCTGTTTTTT
CSASASAGGRTGELFF
>TRBJ2-7|TRBV6-2/TRBV6-3|few|.
TGTGCCAGTGGTCGGGACAACTCCTACGAGCAGTACTTC
CASGRDNSYEQYF
>TRBJ2-7|TRBV4-2|.|.
TGTGCCAGCAGCCTTATTAGCGCTAACGAGCAGTACTTC
CASSLISANEQYF
>TRBJ2-3|TRBV6-5|few|TRBD2
TGTGCCAGCAGTTACCGGACTAGCGGGAGCGATACGCAGTATTTT
CASSYRTSGSDTQYF
>TRBJ1-2|TRBV28|.|.
TGTGCCAGCAGTTTCGGAAGGGGAATAGGCTATGGCTACACCTTC
CASSFGRGIGYGYTF
>TRBJ2-5|TRBV12-3/TRBV12-4|few|.
TGTGCCAGCCGCCAACAGAGGGAGACCCAGTACTTC
CASRQQRETQYF
>TRBJ2-5|TRBV6-1|few|.
TGTGCCACCCCGGACCTCCAAGAGACCCAGTACTTC
CATPDLQETQYF
>TRBJ1-6|TRBV7-3|.|TRBD1
TGTGCCAGCAGCTCGCTTTGGGACAGGGAAGTTCATAATTCACCCCTCCACTTT
CASSSLWDREVHNSPLHF
>TRBJ1-6|TRBV7-2|.|.
TGTGCCAGCACCGTGGCCGCTAATTCACCCCTCCACTTT
CASTVAANSPLHF